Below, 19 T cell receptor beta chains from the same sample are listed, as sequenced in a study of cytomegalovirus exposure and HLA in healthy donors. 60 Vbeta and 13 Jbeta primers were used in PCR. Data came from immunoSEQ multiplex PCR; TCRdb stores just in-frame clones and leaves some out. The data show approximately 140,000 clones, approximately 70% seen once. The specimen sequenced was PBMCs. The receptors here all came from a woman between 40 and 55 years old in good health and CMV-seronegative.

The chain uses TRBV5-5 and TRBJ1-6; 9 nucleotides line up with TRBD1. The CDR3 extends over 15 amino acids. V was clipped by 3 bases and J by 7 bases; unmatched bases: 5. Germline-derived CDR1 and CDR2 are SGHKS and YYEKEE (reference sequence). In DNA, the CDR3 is TGTGCCAGCAGCTGGGGACAGGGTTGGAATTCACCCCTCCACTTT. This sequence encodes CASSWGQGWNSPLHF.

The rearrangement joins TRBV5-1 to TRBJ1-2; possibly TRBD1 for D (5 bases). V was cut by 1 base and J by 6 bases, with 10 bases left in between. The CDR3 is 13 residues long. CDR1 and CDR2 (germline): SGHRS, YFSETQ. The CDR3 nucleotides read TGCGCCAGCAGCTTGACGCAGGGTAATGGCTACACCTTC. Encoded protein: CASSLTQGNGYTF.

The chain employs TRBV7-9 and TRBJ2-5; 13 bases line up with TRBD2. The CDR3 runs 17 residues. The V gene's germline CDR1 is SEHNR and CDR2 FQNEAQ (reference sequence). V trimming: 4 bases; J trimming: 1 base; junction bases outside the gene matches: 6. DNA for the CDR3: TGTGCCAGCAGCTCGGGACTAGCGGGGAGGGGCCAAGAGACCCAGTACTTC. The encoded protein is CASSSGLAGRGQETQYF.

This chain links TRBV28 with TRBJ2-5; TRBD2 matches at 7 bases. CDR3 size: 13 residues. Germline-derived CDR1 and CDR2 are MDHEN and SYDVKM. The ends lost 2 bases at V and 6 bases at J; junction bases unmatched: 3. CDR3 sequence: CASSLGRGKTQYF. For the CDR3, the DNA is TGTGCCAGCAGTTTAGGGAGGGGCAAGACCCAGTACTTC.

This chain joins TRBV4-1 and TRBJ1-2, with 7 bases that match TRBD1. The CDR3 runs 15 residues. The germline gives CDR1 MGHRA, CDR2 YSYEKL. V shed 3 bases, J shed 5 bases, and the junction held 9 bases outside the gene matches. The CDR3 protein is CASSHLTQGYYGYTF. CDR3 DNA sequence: TGCGCCAGCAGCCATCTCACACAGGGGTATTATGGCTACACCTTC.

DNA of the CDR3: TGTGCCACCAGCAGAGTACTAGCGGGGGGGCTGGAGCAGTTCTTC. It translates to CATSRVLAGGLEQFF. J is TRBJ2-1 and V is TRBV15, with 13 bases lining up with TRBD2. Germline V CDR1 and CDR2: LNHNV, YYDKDF (reference sequence). CDR3 size: 15 residues. V trimming: 1 base; J trimming: 10 bases; junction bases outside the gene matches: 4.

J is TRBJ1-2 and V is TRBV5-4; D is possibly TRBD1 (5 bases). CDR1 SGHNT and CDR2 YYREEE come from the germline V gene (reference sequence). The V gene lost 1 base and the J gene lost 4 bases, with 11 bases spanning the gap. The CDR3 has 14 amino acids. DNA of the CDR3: TGTGCCAGCAGCTTGTCTCAGGGAACCTATGGCTACACCTTC. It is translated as CASSLSQGTYGYTF.

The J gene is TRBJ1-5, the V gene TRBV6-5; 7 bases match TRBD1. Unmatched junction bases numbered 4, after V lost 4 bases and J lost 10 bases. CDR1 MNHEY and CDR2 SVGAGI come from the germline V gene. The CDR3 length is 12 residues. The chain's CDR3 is CASSSYRGPQHF. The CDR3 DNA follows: TGTGCCAGCAGTTCCTACAGGGGCCCCCAGCATTTT.

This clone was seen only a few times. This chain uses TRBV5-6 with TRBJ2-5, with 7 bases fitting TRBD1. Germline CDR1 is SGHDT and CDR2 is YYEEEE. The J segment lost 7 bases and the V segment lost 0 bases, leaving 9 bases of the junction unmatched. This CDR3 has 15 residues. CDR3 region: CASSLEGTDVGTQYF. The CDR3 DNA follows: TGTGCCAGCAGCTTGGAGGGGACAGACGTGGGGACCCAGTACTTC.

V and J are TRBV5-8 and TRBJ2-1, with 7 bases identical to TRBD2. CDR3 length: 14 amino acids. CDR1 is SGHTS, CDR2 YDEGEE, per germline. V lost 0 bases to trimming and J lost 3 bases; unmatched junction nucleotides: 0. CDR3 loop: CASSLGGSYNEQFF. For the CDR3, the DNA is TGTGCCAGCAGCTTGGGCGGGAGCTACAATGAGCAGTTCTTC.

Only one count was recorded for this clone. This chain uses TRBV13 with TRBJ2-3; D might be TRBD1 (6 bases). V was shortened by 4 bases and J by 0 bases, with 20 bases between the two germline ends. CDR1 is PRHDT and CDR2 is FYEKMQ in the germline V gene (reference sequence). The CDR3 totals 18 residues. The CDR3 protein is CASSSFDMTGSSTDTQYF. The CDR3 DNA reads TGTGCCAGCAGCTCTTTCGATATGACAGGCTCTAGCACAGATACGCAGTATTTT.

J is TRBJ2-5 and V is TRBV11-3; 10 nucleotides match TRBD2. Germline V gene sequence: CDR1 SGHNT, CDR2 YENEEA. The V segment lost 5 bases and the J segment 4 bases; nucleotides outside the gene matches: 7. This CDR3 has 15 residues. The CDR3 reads CASSAGTSEAETQYF. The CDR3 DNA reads TGTGCCAGCAGCGCCGGGACTAGCGAGGCAGAGACCCAGTACTTC.

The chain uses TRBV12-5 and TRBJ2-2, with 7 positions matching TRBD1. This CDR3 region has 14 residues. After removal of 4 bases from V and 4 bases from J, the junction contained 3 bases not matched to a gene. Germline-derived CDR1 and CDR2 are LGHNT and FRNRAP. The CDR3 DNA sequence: TGTGCTAGTGGTTCGGGACAGACCACCGGGGAGCTGTTTTTT. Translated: CASGSGQTTGELFF.

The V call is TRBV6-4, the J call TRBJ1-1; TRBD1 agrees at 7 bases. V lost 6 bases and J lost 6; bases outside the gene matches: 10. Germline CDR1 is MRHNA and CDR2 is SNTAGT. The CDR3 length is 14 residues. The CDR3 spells CASSLDRASAEAFF. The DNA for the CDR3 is TGTGCCAGCAGCCTAGACAGGGCATCGGCTGAAGCTTTCTTT.

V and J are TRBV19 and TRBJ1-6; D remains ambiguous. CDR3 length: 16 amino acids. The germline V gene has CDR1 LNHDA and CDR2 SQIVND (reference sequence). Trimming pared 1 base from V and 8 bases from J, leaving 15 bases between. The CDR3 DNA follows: TGTGCCAGTAGTATAGGAGCGGGCCACCTGGATTCACCCCTCCACTTT. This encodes CASSIGAGHLDSPLHF.

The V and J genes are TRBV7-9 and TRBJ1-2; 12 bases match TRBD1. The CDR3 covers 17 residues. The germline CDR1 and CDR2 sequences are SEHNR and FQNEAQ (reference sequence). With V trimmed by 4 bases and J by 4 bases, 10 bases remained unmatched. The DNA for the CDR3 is TGTGCCAGCAGCTCATTCCGGGACAGGGGGCAAACCTATGGCTACACCTTC. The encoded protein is CASSSFRDRGQTYGYTF.

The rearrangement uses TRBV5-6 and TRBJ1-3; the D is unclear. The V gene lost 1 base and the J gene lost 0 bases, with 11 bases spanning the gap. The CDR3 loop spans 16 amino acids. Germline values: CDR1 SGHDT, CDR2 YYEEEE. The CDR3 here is CASSLRVPSSGNTIYF. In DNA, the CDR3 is TGTGCCAGCAGCTTGAGAGTGCCAAGCTCTGGAAACACCATATATTTT.

The CDR3 coding sequence is TGTGCCAGCAGTTACGTGACACCCCATAGCAATCAGCCCCAGCATTTT. Translated: CASSYVTPHSNQPQHF. The V call is TRBV6-6, the J call TRBJ1-5, with D unresolved. The germline V and J ends were trimmed by 2 bases and 0 bases, with 11 bases remaining between them. Germline CDR1 MNHNY, CDR2 SVGAGI (reference sequence). This CDR3 comprises 16 residues.

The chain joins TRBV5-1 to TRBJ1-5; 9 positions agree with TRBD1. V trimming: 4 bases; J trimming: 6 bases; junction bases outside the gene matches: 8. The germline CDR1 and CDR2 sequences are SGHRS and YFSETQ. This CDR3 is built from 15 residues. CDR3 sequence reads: CASSPGTGTTQPQHF. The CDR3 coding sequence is TGCGCCAGCAGCCCCGGGACAGGGACGACTCAGCCCCAGCATTTT.